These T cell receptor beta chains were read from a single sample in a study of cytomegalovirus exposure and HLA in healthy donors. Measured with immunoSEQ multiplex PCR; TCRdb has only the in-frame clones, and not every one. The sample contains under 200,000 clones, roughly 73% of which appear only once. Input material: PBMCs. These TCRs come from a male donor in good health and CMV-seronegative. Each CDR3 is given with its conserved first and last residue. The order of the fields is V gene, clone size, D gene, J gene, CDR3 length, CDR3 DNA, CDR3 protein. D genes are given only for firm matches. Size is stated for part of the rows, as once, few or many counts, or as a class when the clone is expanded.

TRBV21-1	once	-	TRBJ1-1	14	TGTGCCAGCAGCAAACCCCGCGGAGGGACTGAAGCTTTCTTT	CASSKPRGGTEAFF
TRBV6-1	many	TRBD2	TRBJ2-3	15	TGTGCCAGCAGTGATTTAGCGGGGGGCACAGATACGCAGTATTTT	CASSDLAGGTDTQYF
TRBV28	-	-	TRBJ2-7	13	TGTGCCAGCAGTTTCAGTTTTTCAAACGAGCAGTACTTC	CASSFSFSNEQYF
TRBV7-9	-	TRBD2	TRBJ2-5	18	TGTGCCAGCAGTTCATTAGACAGGACTAGCGGGAGGGGAGAGACCCAGTACTTC	CASSSLDRTSGRGETQYF
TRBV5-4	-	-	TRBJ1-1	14	TGTGCCAGCAGCTTGGCACGACAGAACACTGAAGCTTTCTTT	CASSLARQNTEAFF
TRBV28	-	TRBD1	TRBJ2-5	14	TGTGCCAGCAGTGCACGGGACAGGGAAGAGACCCAGTACTTC	CASSARDREETQYF
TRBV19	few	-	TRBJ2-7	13	TGTGCCAGTAGTACCCTCCCTGGGGGGGAGCAGTACTTC	CASSTLPGGEQYF
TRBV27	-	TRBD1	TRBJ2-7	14	TGTGCCAGCAGTTCGGGGGACAGGTTTTACGAGCAGTACTTC	CASSSGDRFYEQYF
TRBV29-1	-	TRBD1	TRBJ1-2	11	TGCAGCGTTGACGACAGGGTCAGCTACACCTTC	CSVDDRVSYTF
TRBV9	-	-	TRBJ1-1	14	TGTGCCAGCAGCGTAGATTTAACAGATGGTGAAGCTTTCTTT	CASSVDLTDGEAFF
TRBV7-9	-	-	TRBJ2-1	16	TGTGCCAGCAGCCTCGGGTTAGGCGCCCTCTACAATGAGCAGTTCTTC	CASSLGLGALYNEQFF
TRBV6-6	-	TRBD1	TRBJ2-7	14	TGTGCCAGCCAGACCGGGACAGGGACCTACGAGCAGTACTTC	CASQTGTGTYEQYF
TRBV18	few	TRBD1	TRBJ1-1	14	TGTGCCAGCTCAACGGACAGGGGCGTGAATGAAGCTTTCTTT	CASSTDRGVNEAFF
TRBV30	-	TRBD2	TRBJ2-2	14	TGTGCCTGGAAGGGACTAGCGGGGAGCGGGGAGCTGTTTTTT	CAWKGLAGSGELFF
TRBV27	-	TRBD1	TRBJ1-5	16	TGTGCCAGCAGTTTATGGGGGGACAGGGTAAGTCAGCCCCAGCATTTT	CASSLWGDRVSQPQHF
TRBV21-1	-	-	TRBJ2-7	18	TGTGCCAGCAGCAAATGGAATGGGGAGGGACAGGGATCCTACGAGCAGTACTTC	CASSKWNGEGQGSYEQYF
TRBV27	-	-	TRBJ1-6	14	TGTGCCAGCAGTTTCGACAGGAACCTTTCACCCCTCCACTTT	CASSFDRNLSPLHF
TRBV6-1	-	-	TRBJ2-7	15	TGTGCCAGCAGTGAAGCGGTGGGCCCCCCCTACGAGCAGTACTTC	CASSEAVGPPYEQYF
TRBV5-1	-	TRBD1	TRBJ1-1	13	TGCGCCAGCAGCTTGGACAGGGGAACTGAAGCTTTCTTT	CASSLDRGTEAFF
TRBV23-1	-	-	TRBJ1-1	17	TGCGCCAGCAGTCAAATAAAGGAGGCAGAATCACACACTGAAGCTTTCTTT	CASSQIKEAESHTEAFF
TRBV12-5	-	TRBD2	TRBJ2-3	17	TGTGCTAGTGGTTTGGTCCAAGTGGCGGCGGGGGGTGATACGCAGTATTTT	CASGLVQVAAGGDTQYF
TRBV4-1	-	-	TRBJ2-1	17	TGCGCCAGCAGCCAGCGTGACTGGGGGGTTCGGGGGAATGAGCAGTTCTTC	CASSQRDWGVRGNEQFF
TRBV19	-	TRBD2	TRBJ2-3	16	TGTGCCAGTAGTTGGGGACTAGCGGGAGGGGCAGATACGCAGTATTTT	CASSWGLAGGADTQYF
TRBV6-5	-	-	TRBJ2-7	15	TGTGCCAGCAGTTTGCACAGGGGGGGCTCCTACGAGCAGTACTTC	CASSLHRGGSYEQYF
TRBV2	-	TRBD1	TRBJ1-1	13	TGTGCCAGCAGAGTTAGGGGGCACACTGAAGCTTTCTTT	CASRVRGHTEAFF
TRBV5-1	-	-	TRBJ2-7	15	TGCGCCAGCAGGTTAGGACAGCCGAGCTCCTACGAGCAGTACTTC	CASRLGQPSSYEQYF
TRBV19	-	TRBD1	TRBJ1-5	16	TGTGCCAGTAGGCGGCCAACCGGGACAGCCGGCCAGCCCCAGCATTTT	CASRRPTGTAGQPQHF
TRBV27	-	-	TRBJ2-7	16	TGTGCCAGCAGTTTATCGGCCGGGAATGGTTTCTACGAGCAGTACTTC	CASSLSAGNGFYEQYF
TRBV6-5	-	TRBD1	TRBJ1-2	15	TGTGCCAGCAGCCGGACAGGGAACGGCGACTATGGCTACACCTTC	CASSRTGNGDYGYTF
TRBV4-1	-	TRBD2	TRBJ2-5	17	TGCGCCAGCAGCCAACAACCCAGCGGGGAGTTTCAAGAGACCCAGTACTTC	CASSQQPSGEFQETQYF
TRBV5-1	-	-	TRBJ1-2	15	TGCGCCAGCAGCTTCGGCCAGGGTGTCGGGTATGGCTACACCTTC	CASSFGQGVGYGYTF
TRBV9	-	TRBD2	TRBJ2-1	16	TGTGCCAGCAGCGTAGAGGGGACTAGCGGGAGGGGTGAGCAGTTCTTC	CASSVEGTSGRGEQFF
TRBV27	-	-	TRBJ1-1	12	TGTGCCAGTAGCGGTCCGGGGTCTGAAGCTTTCTTT	CASSGPGSEAFF
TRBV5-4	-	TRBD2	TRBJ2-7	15	TGTGCCAGCAGCCCGCGGGGCGGGAGGCTCTACGAGCAGTACTTC	CASSPRGGRLYEQYF
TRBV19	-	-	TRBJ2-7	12	TGTGCCAGTAGTATACAGGGCTACGAGCAGTACTTC	CASSIQGYEQYF
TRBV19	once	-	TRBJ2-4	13	TGTGCCAGTAGTTTGGGTAGCGAGGGCATTCAGTACTTC	CASSLGSEGIQYF
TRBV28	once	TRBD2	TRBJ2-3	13	TGTGCCAGCAGTTTAGGGCGGGAGGGTACGCAGTATTTT	CASSLGREGTQYF